This T cell receptor beta chain came from a study of beta chain features in type 1 diabetes. Study-level findings and limits: VDJ junctions from patients with type 1 diabetes contained fewer insertions and more deletions. Shorter TCRB CDR3s, moderately but significantly so, marked every one of the four CD4+ subsets in Type 1 diabetes patients. The question left open here concerned HLA type influencing TCRB rearrangement.

In its sample, this clone was seen a few times. What it binds is unknown. Reverse transcribing all isolated RNA meant expressed TCRB transcripts were sequenced. Approximately 4 million reads was the average for naive, central memory and regulatory T cell samples. Profiled with immunoSEQ multiplex PCR; TCRdb holds only in-frame clones, not every one. The sample contains about 240,000 clones, 14% of which appear only once. This CDR3 region has 14 residues. Germline V gives CDR1 SGHVS, CDR2 FNYEAQ. The trim removed 5 bases at V and 8 bases at J, leaving 8 bases unmatched. The sample comprised naive CD4+ T cells from blood. The V gene is TRBV7-6, the J gene TRBJ2-1, with 8 bases that match TRBD1. This clonotype was sampled from a man younger than 45 with type 1 diabetes. The CDR3 loop reads CASSPVSGGDEQFF. CDR3 DNA: TGTGCCAGCAGCCCCGTTTCAGGGGGCGATGAGCAGTTCTTC.